A single sample is the source of the 13 T cell receptor beta chains below, sequenced in a study of beta chain features in type 1 diabetes. All of the isolated RNA was reverse transcribed, so expressed TCRB transcripts were sequenced. Data came from immunoSEQ multiplex PCR; TCRdb stores just in-frame clones and leaves some out. The sample has 250,000 to 350,000 clones, 11% seen once. The sample taken for sequencing was naive CD4+ T cells from blood. The receptors stem from a woman aged 30 to 39 in good health.

The table lists this clone with a few counts. The chain carries TRBV5-6 and TRBJ2-3, with a weak D call TRBD2 (7 bases). CDR1 and CDR2 (germline): SGHDT, YYEEEE. The CDR3 loop spans 15 amino acids. Trimming left V 4 bases short and J 4 bases short, with 16 bases between. The CDR3 nucleotides read TGTGCCAGCAGCGATGCGGGGGCATCGTCAGATACGCAGTATTTT. Its translation is CASSDAGASSDTQYF.

V and J are TRBV30 and TRBJ2-1; weak D call: TRBD2 (5 bases). Trimming cost V 2 bases and J 10 bases, with 9 bases left between them. Germline-derived CDR1 and CDR2 are GTSNPN and SVGIG (reference sequence). CDR3 length equals 11 residues. Here the CDR3 reads CAWSSGGEQFF. The CDR3 DNA reads TGTGCCTGGAGTTCGGGCGGGGAGCAGTTCTTC. The whole variable domain, filled in from reference TRBV30 and TRBJ2-1, reads SQTIHQWPATLVQPVGSPLSLECTVEGTSNPNLYWYRQAAGRGLQLLFYSVGIGQISSEVPQNLSASRPQDRQFILSSKKLLLSDSGFYLCAWSSGGEQFFGPGTRLTVL.

The chain uses TRBV30 and TRBJ1-2; D perhaps matches TRBD1 (5 bases). Trimming shortened V by 2 bases and J by 3 bases, and 13 bases separated the two germline ends. In germline, CDR1 is GTSNPN, CDR2 SVGIG (reference sequence). The CDR3 spans 14 residues. For the CDR3, the DNA is TGTGCCTGGAGTACCCAGACAGACCACTATGGCTACACCTTC. Protein sequence: CAWSTQTDHYGYTF.

This clone has just a few counts. CDR3 nucleotides: TGTGCCAGCAGCTTAATGGCGACTAGCACAGATACGCAGTATTTT. It specifies CASSLMATSTDTQYF. The chain links TRBV7-2 to TRBJ2-3; D is unresolved. There are 15 residues in the CDR3. From germline, CDR1 is SGHTA and CDR2 FQGNSA. Trimming left V 2 bases short and J 0 bases short, with 9 bases between.

This clone has more than one count but fewer than ten. This sequence joins TRBV7-8 and TRBJ2-1, with TRBD1 as a possible D gene (6 bases). The CDR3 extends over 14 amino acids. V dropped 5 bases and J dropped 4 bases, with 12 bases sitting between them. CDR1 and CDR2 (germline): SGHVS, FQNEAQ. DNA of the CDR3: TGTGCCAGCAGCCTCCTGACAGGTTACAATGAGCAGTTCTTC. Protein product: CASSLLTGYNEQFF.

The gene calls are TRBV11-2 and TRBJ2-1; D is unresolved. CDR1 is SGHAT and CDR2 is FQNNGV in the germline V gene. This CDR3 region has 11 residues. Deletions cut 2 bases from V and 11 bases from J, with 7 bases between. The CDR3 region has the DNA TGTGCCAGCAGCTTACAGGAAAAGCAGTTCTTC. Its translation: CASSLQEKQFF.

This clone was counted between two and nine times. This chain links TRBV5-1 with TRBJ2-1, with a weak D call TRBD2 (5 bases). This CDR3 has 14 residues. Per the germline V gene, CDR1 is SGHRS and CDR2 is YFSETQ. V was shortened by 7 bases and J by 8 bases, with 19 bases between the two germline ends. CDR3: CASAGYSMLDEQFF. The CDR3 region has the DNA TGCGCCAGCGCGGGTTATTCGATGCTCGATGAGCAGTTCTTC.

This clone was detected once. V is TRBV9 and J is TRBJ2-3, with 7 bases fitting TRBD2. J was trimmed by 6 bases and V by 0 bases; bases with no gene match: 7. The germline V gene encodes CDR1 SGDLS and CDR2 YYNGEE. There are 15 residues in the CDR3. This chain's CDR3 is CASSVVAGVADTQYF. The CDR3 DNA follows: TGTGCCAGCAGCGTAGTCGCGGGAGTGGCTGATACGCAGTATTTT.

The rearrangement joins TRBV4-3 to TRBJ2-1; TRBD2 matches at 8 bases. The CDR3 consists of 18 residues. Germline CDR1 and CDR2: LGHNA and YSLEER. J was trimmed by 8 bases and V by 0 bases; bases with no gene match: 15. DNA for the CDR3: TGCGCCAGCAGCCAAGATCATGGTTGGGCGGGAGGTCGAGATGAGCAGTTCTTC. Its translation: CASSQDHGWAGGRDEQFF.

The J gene is TRBJ1-5, the V gene TRBV28; weak D call: TRBD1 (5 bases). The CDR3 covers 15 residues. CDR1 and CDR2 from the germline V gene are MDHEN and SYDVKM. The germline V and J ends were trimmed by 8 bases and 7 bases, with 21 bases remaining between them. The CDR3 DNA reads as TGTGCCAGCTTGGCGTCAGGGTTCCGAGGCCAGCCCCAGCATTTT. It codes for CASLASGFRGQPQHF.

The rearrangement uses TRBV9 and TRBJ2-1; 10 nucleotides agree with TRBD2. The CDR3 runs to 15 residues. Losses at the gene ends were 0 bases for V and 4 bases for J; bases not matched to a gene: 1. Germline CDR1 SGDLS, CDR2 YYNGEE. CDR3 in DNA: TGTGCCAGCAGCGTAGATAGCGGGAGGTACAATGAGCAGTTCTTC. This encodes CASSVDSGRYNEQFF.

The rearrangement joins TRBV6-1 to TRBJ2-1; 7 positions agree with TRBD1. CDR1 is MNHNS, CDR2 SASEGT, per germline. V was pared by 6 bases and J by 0 bases, with 5 bases of the junction left unmatched. The CDR3 is made up of 15 amino acids. CDR3 nucleotide sequence: TGTGCCAGCAGATCACAGGGGAGCTCCTACAATGAGCAGTTCTTC. Its protein is CASRSQGSSYNEQFF.

The genes are TRBV2 and TRBJ2-3; D might be TRBD1 (5 bases). Germline V gene lookup returns CDR1 SNHLY and CDR2 FYNNEI. V was shortened by 2 bases and J by 5 bases, with 8 bases between the two germline ends. CDR3 length: 13 amino acids. The chain's CDR3 is CASSENRQDTQYF. In DNA form, the CDR3 reads TGTGCCAGCAGTGAAAACAGGCAAGATACGCAGTATTTT.